The clone carrying this T cell receptor (beta chain) was seen many times. The CDR3 contains 11 residues. Trimming cost V 5 bases and J 4 bases, with 8 bases left between them. Per germline, CDR1 SQVTM and CDR2 ANQGSEA. This specimen belongs to a study of T-cell reconstitution after alpha-beta-depleted transplantation in children. TCRbeta library preparation incorporated unique molecular identifiers. Via MiXCR, TCRdb re-called the PCR reads, giving one row per CDR3 protein. The profile shows roughly 610,000 distinct CDR3 sequences, 10% to 13% of them singletons. This TCR came from a human donor who donated a stem cell graft to a child with acute myeloid leukemia. The V call is TRBV29-1, the J call TRBJ2-5; D is ambiguous. The sample was PBMCs from the stem cell graft donor, taken from the stem cell graft. The CDR3 reads CSVLLRETQYF. In DNA form, the CDR3 reads TGCAGCGTTCTACTGCGAGAGACCCAGTACTTC.